The rows below give T cell receptor beta chains drawn from one sample of a study of blood T cell repertoires in COVID-19. Measured with immunoSEQ multiplex PCR; TCRdb has only the in-frame clones, and not every one. The data hold approximately 450,000 clones, with 80% to 90% observed a single time. The sequencing input was PBMCs or T cells enriched from blood (not recorded which). All receptors derive from a man aged 25-40 years who had recovered from COVID-19. CDR3s include the opening cysteine and the closing phenylalanine or tryptophan. A D gene is named only where the DNA matches it firmly. Clone size, where shown, is once, few, many, or a class for clones that have expanded.

v_gene	abundance	d_gene	len	j_gene	CDR3nt	CDR3aa
TRBV30	.	TRBD2	13	TRBJ2-3	TGTGCCAGAAGCGGGAGGGCAGGAGATACGCAGTATTTT	CARSGRAGDTQYF
TRBV5-6	.	TRBD2	16	TRBJ2-1	TGTGCCAGCAGCTTAGACCTAGCGGAGCCTTACAATGAGCAGTTCTTC	CASSLDLAEPYNEQFF
TRBV19	once	TRBD2	18	TRBJ2-6	TGTGCCAGTAGTATAGATCCAGCGGGATACTCTGGGGCCAACGTCCTGACTTTC	CASSIDPAGYSGANVLTF
TRBV9	.	.	13	TRBJ2-7	TGTGCCAGCAGCTCTCACCGGTCCTACGAGCAGTACTTC	CASSSHRSYEQYF
TRBV2	.	TRBD1	14	TRBJ1-2	TGTGCCAGCAGCATACAGGGGGCGCACTATGGCTACACCTTC	CASSIQGAHYGYTF
TRBV5-1	.	TRBD1	14	TRBJ2-2	TGCGCCAGCAGCCCTGGACAGGGGACCGGGGAGCTGTTTTTT	CASSPGQGTGELFF
TRBV29-1	.	.	15	TRBJ1-2	TGCAGCGCCCTGAAGTCGGACAGTTCCTCTGATGGCTACACCTTC	CSALKSDSSSDGYTF
TRBV28	.	.	12	TRBJ2-7	TGTGCCAGCAGTTCTATGGGGCTCGAGCAGTACTTC	CASSSMGLEQYF
TRBV5-1	.	.	14	TRBJ1-3	TGCGCCAGCAGCTTGGGGGGGCCTGGAAACACCATATATTTT	CASSLGGPGNTIYF
TRBV30	once	TRBD1	14	TRBJ1-1	TGTGCCTGGAGTAAGGGACAGTGGAACACTGAAGCTTTCTTT	CAWSKGQWNTEAFF
TRBV27	.	.	13	TRBJ2-1	TGTGCCAGCAGTTTAGTACCCAGCAATGAGCAGTTCTTC	CASSLVPSNEQFF
TRBV5-4	.	.	14	TRBJ2-3	TGTGCCAGCGAAAAGGGAGATAGCGCAGATACGCAGTATTTT	CASEKGDSADTQYF
TRBV19	.	TRBD2	17	TRBJ2-1	TGTGCCAGTAGAGAAAGTAGCGGGAATGTACCCTACAATGAGCAGTTCTTC	CASRESSGNVPYNEQFF
TRBV27	.	.	14	TRBJ1-2	TGTGCCAGCAGTCCCCGGTCGGCGGGCTATGGCTACACCTTC	CASSPRSAGYGYTF
TRBV27	.	.	11	TRBJ1-1	TGTGCCACCAAGGGGCTTACTGAAGCTTTCTTT	CATKGLTEAFF
TRBV12-3/TRBV12-4	.	.	13	TRBJ1-1	TGTGCCAGCAGTTTGGGGAGGCGCACTGAAGCTTTCTTT	CASSLGRRTEAFF
TRBV6-5	.	.	13	TRBJ2-7	TGTGCCAGCCTATGGCAGGACTCCTACGAGCAGTACTTC	CASLWQDSYEQYF
TRBV30	.	TRBD1	12	TRBJ1-1	TGTGCCTTCACCGACAGGGACACTGAAGCTTTCTTT	CAFTDRDTEAFF
TRBV12-3/TRBV12-4	few	.	13	TRBJ2-7	TGTGCCAGCAGTTACCCAGGGCAGTACGAGCAGTACTTC	CASSYPGQYEQYF
TRBV6-5	.	.	14	TRBJ2-3	TGTGCCAGTCGATTGGCTAGCGGCACAGATACGCAGTATTTT	CASRLASGTDTQYF
TRBV9	.	TRBD2	16	TRBJ2-1	TGTGCCAGCAGCTCGAGGACTAGCGGCGGGAACAATGAGCAGTTCTTC	CASSSRTSGGNNEQFF
TRBV11-2	.	TRBD2	16	TRBJ2-7	TGTGCCAGCAGCTCCCTAGGGACTAGCAGTTCCTACGAGCAGTACTTC	CASSSLGTSSSYEQYF
TRBV2	.	.	12	TRBJ2-7	TGTGCCAGCAGTCGGGTCGCGCCTGAGCAGTACTTC	CASSRVAPEQYF
TRBV7-6	.	.	15	TRBJ2-2	TGTGCCAGCAGCCCCCTAGGAGGGGTGACCGGGGAGCTGTTTTTT	CASSPLGGVTGELFF
TRBV12-3/TRBV12-4	.	.	12	TRBJ1-4	TGTGCCAGCAGTTTAGTAGTAGAAAAACTGTTTTTT	CASSLVVEKLFF
TRBV15	.	.	14	TRBJ2-7	TGTGCCACCGCCCCCGTCGGAGGTGTGGGTGAGCAGTACTTC	CATAPVGGVGEQYF
TRBV28	.	.	14	TRBJ2-1	TGTGCCAGCAGTTTAGCTTCTCAGGGTAATGAGCAGTTCTTC	CASSLASQGNEQFF
TRBV6-5	.	TRBD1	16	TRBJ2-6	TGTGCCAGCAGTTACTCCCAGGGGGTCGGGGCCAACGTCCTGACTTTC	CASSYSQGVGANVLTF
TRBV15	.	TRBD1	15	TRBJ2-7	TGTGCCACCAGCAGAGATCAGGGGGTCCTCTACGAGCAGTACTTC	CATSRDQGVLYEQYF
TRBV18	.	.	15	TRBJ2-2	TGTGCCAGCTCACCCTTCCCAGAGAACACCGGGGAGCTGTTTTTT	CASSPFPENTGELFF
TRBV7-3	.	TRBD2	16	TRBJ2-1	TGTGCCAGCAGCCCGGGGGGTAGCGGGAGAGGCAATGAGCAGTTCTTC	CASSPGGSGRGNEQFF
TRBV7-9	.	.	15	TRBJ2-5	TGTGCCAGCAGCTTTTATCCCGACTCACAAGAGACCCAGTACTTC	CASSFYPDSQETQYF
TRBV27	few	TRBD1	15	TRBJ1-2	TGTGCCAGCAGGACAGGGGCAGGGGCTAACTATGGCTACACCTTC	CASRTGAGANYGYTF